This TCR beta chain was sequenced for a study of vaccination and CD4 T cells after COVID-19. Cultured CD4+ T-cell DNA underwent Oncomine TCR Beta short-read sequencing. TCRdb fed the PCR reads into MiXCR, producing one record per CDR3 protein. The table has 20,000 to 30,000 distinct CDR3 sequences, about two fifths seen once. Regarding time point: late sampling 161 to 241 days after vaccination in three convalescent patients. Treatment denoted: approximately nine-day PBMC culture with coronavirus spike peptide pools or control peptides (ViraFEST assay). About this clonotype: Its antigen remains unknown.

Whole-study findings and limits: Convalescent patients' clones that were vaccine-specific were spike mono-reactive in 304 of 307 cases. Convalescent patients were relatively few, and early post-infection timepoints were missing.

CDR3 length equals 14 residues. The germline CDR1 and CDR2 sequences are SQVTM and ANQGSEA. The germline V and J ends were trimmed by 0 bases and 5 bases, with 13 bases remaining between them. This sample comprised CD4+ T cells from blood, cultured in vitro, obtained about 7 months after SARS-CoV-2 vaccination. The chain carries TRBV29-1 and TRBJ2-5; D call uncertain. This TCR was recovered from a human donor who had recovered from COVID-19. CDR3 bases: TGCAGCGTTGAAGATCGCGGCTATCGGGAGACCCAGTACTTC. It specifies CSVEDRGYRETQYF.